These T cell receptor beta chains were read from a single sample in a study of T cell responses to AZD1222 COVID-19 vaccine. Produced via immunoSEQ multiplex PCR; TCRdb's table is partial and in-frame only. The sample yields about 140,000 clones, roughly 90% seen once. Source: peripheral blood, taken on day 0 of AZD1222 vaccination. These receptor sequences come from an adult in good health. Both conserved end residues are part of each CDR3. The D gene is left open where the match is weak. The size of a clone is reported for some rows only, either as once, few or many, or as a class for expanded clones.

V gene,D gene,J gene,clone size,CDR3 protein,CDR3 DNA
TRBV5-6,NA,TRBJ1-4,NA,CASRSGYEEKLFF,TGTGCCAGCAGGTCCGGTTACGAGGAAAAACTGTTTTTT
TRBV27,TRBD2,TRBJ2-7,NA,CASSPLAGNYEQYF,TGTGCCAGCAGTCCTTTAGCGGGGAACTACGAGCAGTACTTC
TRBV7-9,TRBD2,TRBJ2-7,few,CASSPKTSQDRYEQYF,TGTGCCAGCAGCCCTAAGACTAGCCAAGATCGCTACGAGCAGTACTTC
TRBV19,TRBD2,TRBJ2-1,NA,CASSRTSGRYNEQFF,TGTGCCAGTAGCCGAACTAGCGGTCGTTACAATGAGCAGTTCTTC
TRBV6-2/TRBV6-3,TRBD1,TRBJ1-5,NA,CASSPNTGGQGHQPQHF,TGTGCCAGCAGTCCAAACACCGGGGGACAGGGGCATCAGCCCCAGCATTTT
TRBV6-2/TRBV6-3,NA,TRBJ2-5,NA,CASSAWTPDVETQYF,TGTGCCAGCAGTGCCTGGACGCCGGATGTGGAGACCCAGTACTTC
TRBV29-1,NA,TRBJ2-7,NA,CSVEVGGWVYEQYF,TGCAGCGTTGAAGTTGGGGGGTGGGTTTACGAGCAGTACTTC
TRBV21-1,NA,TRBJ1-5,NA,CASSTSPNQPQHF,TGTGCCAGCAGCACTAGTCCCAATCAGCCCCAGCATTTT
TRBV30,NA,TRBJ1-5,NA,CAWSDKTRGLSNQPQHF,TGTGCCTGGAGCGACAAGACCCGGGGGCTCAGCAATCAGCCCCAGCATTTT
TRBV12-5,NA,TRBJ2-2,NA,CASGLKPGGPWYTGELFF,TGTGCTAGTGGTTTGAAGCCTGGGGGGCCGTGGTACACCGGGGAGCTGTTTTTT
TRBV7-9,NA,TRBJ2-2,NA,CASSLERPMNTGELFF,TGTGCCAGCAGTTTAGAGAGACCGATGAACACCGGGGAGCTGTTTTTT
TRBV28,NA,TRBJ2-1,NA,CASIGPPRDEQFF,TGTGCCAGCATCGGACCCCCCCGGGATGAGCAGTTCTTC
TRBV4-1,TRBD1,TRBJ2-5,NA,CASNETGGGETQYF,TGCGCCAGCAACGAAACAGGGGGTGGCGAGACCCAGTACTTC
TRBV6-2/TRBV6-3,NA,TRBJ2-7,few,CASSYSGVSYEQYF,TGTGCCAGCAGTTATTCCGGGGTCTCCTACGAGCAGTACTTC
TRBV20-1,TRBD1,TRBJ2-5,NA,CSASLPGQGKETQYF,TGCAGTGCTAGTCTCCCGGGACAGGGAAAAGAGACCCAGTACTTC
TRBV19,NA,TRBJ1-6,NA,CASSLPGSPLHF,TGTGCCAGTAGTCTCCCGGGGAGCCCCCTCCACTTT
TRBV2,TRBD1,TRBJ1-2,NA,CASTGGGSGYTF,TGTGCCAGCACTGGAGGGGGCTCTGGCTACACCTTC
TRBV19,TRBD1,TRBJ1-1,NA,CASSRQGMNTEAFF,TGTGCCAGTAGTCGACAGGGAATGAACACTGAAGCTTTCTTT
TRBV6-1,TRBD1,TRBJ2-5,NA,CASSEMTGSQETQYF,TGTGCCAGCAGTGAAATGACAGGGAGCCAAGAGACCCAGTACTTC
TRBV14,TRBD1,TRBJ1-5,NA,CASSRQGGQPQHF,TGTGCCAGCAGCCGACAGGGAGGTCAGCCCCAGCATTTT
TRBV7-3,NA,TRBJ2-5,NA,CASSPGLQETQYF,TGTGCCAGCAGCCCCGGACTACAAGAGACCCAGTACTTC
TRBV19,NA,TRBJ1-1,NA,CASNLAERYTEAFF,TGTGCCAGTAATCTGGCGGAGCGCTACACTGAAGCTTTCTTT
TRBV5-1,TRBD1,TRBJ2-3,NA,CASSSGQGTDTQYF,TGCGCCAGCAGCTCTGGACAGGGCACAGATACGCAGTATTTT
TRBV4-1,NA,TRBJ2-2,NA,CASRKVGGNTGELFF,TGCGCCAGCAGGAAGGTGGGGGGGAACACCGGGGAGCTGTTTTTT
TRBV19,NA,TRBJ2-3,NA,CATRSTDTQYF,TGTGCCACTAGAAGCACAGATACGCAGTATTTT
TRBV4-3,NA,TRBJ1-2,NA,CASSQDLGWGDYGYTF,TGCGCCAGCAGCCAAGATCTGGGGTGGGGCGACTATGGCTACACCTTC
TRBV6-1,NA,TRBJ1-1,once,CASSESVRREAFF,TGTGCCAGCAGTGAATCTGTGCGCCGTGAAGCTTTCTTT
TRBV7-9,NA,TRBJ2-5,NA,CASNQRSQETQYF,TGTGCCAGCAACCAGCGTTCCCAAGAGACCCAGTACTTC
TRBV27,TRBD1,TRBJ2-4,NA,CASSLTGTGQSIQYF,TGTGCCAGCAGTCTCACCGGGACAGGGCAAAGCATTCAGTACTTC
TRBV2,NA,TRBJ2-7,NA,CASSVGYTYEQYF,TGTGCCAGCAGTGTTGGCTACACCTACGAGCAGTACTTC
TRBV7-9,NA,TRBJ2-3,NA,CASTKDRSSTDTQYF,TGTGCCAGCACCAAGGACAGATCTAGCACAGATACGCAGTATTTT
TRBV7-8,NA,TRBJ1-1,NA,CASSHTGTEAFF,TGTGCCAGCAGCCACACAGGCACTGAAGCTTTCTTT
TRBV20-1,NA,TRBJ2-1,NA,CSAGDSDEQFF,TGCAGTGCGGGGGACTCGGATGAGCAGTTCTTC
TRBV11-3,NA,TRBJ2-3,NA,CASSPGLDTQYF,TGTGCCAGCAGCCCGGGGCTGGATACGCAGTATTTT
TRBV7-9,NA,TRBJ2-1,NA,CASSFAGDPAYNEQFF,TGTGCCAGCAGCTTCGCCGGAGACCCAGCCTACAATGAGCAGTTCTTC
TRBV19,NA,TRBJ2-3,once,CASMDLGPDTQYF,TGTGCCAGTATGGACCTCGGGCCAGATACGCAGTATTTT
TRBV19,NA,TRBJ2-5,NA,CASSIGSVGETQYF,TGTGCCAGTAGTATCGGGAGTGTCGGGGAGACCCAGTACTTC
TRBV6-2/TRBV6-3,TRBD1,TRBJ1-2,NA,CASSYSWDRGLSYGYTF,TGTGCCAGCAGTTACTCTTGGGACAGGGGGCTCAGCTATGGCTACACCTTC
TRBV7-8,NA,TRBJ1-1,NA,CASSLNFRGVNTEAFF,TGTGCCAGCAGCTTAAACTTTCGGGGGGTGAACACTGAAGCTTTCTTT
TRBV11-2,TRBD1,TRBJ2-3,NA,CASSVDRGHSADTQYF,TGTGCCAGCAGCGTCGACAGGGGACATTCGGCAGATACGCAGTATTTT
TRBV6-1,NA,TRBJ1-2,NA,CASSEVKQDGVRGYTF,TGTGCCAGCAGTGAAGTTAAACAAGACGGAGTCAGAGGCTACACCTTC
TRBV5-1,TRBD1,TRBJ1-1,NA,CASSSWYGQGNTEAFF,TGCGCCAGCAGCTCTTGGTATGGACAGGGGAACACTGAAGCTTTCTTT
TRBV28,TRBD1,TRBJ2-7,NA,CASSSDRVLFREQYF,TGTGCCAGCAGCTCTGACAGGGTCCTCTTTCGCGAGCAGTACTTC
TRBV30,NA,TRBJ1-5,NA,CAWSATAGGILNQPQHF,TGTGCCTGGAGCGCCACAGCGGGGGGGATTCTAAATCAGCCCCAGCATTTT
TRBV28,TRBD1,TRBJ2-2,NA,CASRGQGIFNGELFF,TGTGCCAGCAGGGGACAGGGGATCTTCAACGGGGAGCTGTTTTTT
TRBV5-1,NA,TRBJ1-4,NA,CASSLEGRGNEKLFF,TGCGCCAGCAGCTTGGAGGGTCGTGGTAATGAAAAACTGTTTTTT
TRBV3-1/TRBV3-2,NA,TRBJ1-5,NA,CASSQRRDQPQHF,TGTGCCAGCAGCCAGAGGAGAGACCAGCCCCAGCATTTT
TRBV2,NA,TRBJ1-5,NA,CASRGNQPQHF,TGTGCCAGCAGGGGAAATCAGCCCCAGCATTTT
TRBV6-2/TRBV6-3,NA,TRBJ1-5,NA,CASSHKDILAFGPQHF,TGTGCCAGCAGTCACAAGGACATACTGGCGTTCGGCCCCCAGCATTTT
TRBV7-9,NA,TRBJ1-2,NA,CASSEGGFRYGYTF,TGTGCCAGCAGCGAAGGGGGTTTTCGGTATGGCTACACCTTC
TRBV14,NA,TRBJ1-1,NA,CASSPILEAFF,TGTGCCAGCAGCCCGATCCTTGAAGCTTTCTTT
TRBV2,NA,TRBJ2-3,NA,CASKGGTSTDTQYF,TGTGCCAGCAAAGGAGGTACTAGCACAGATACGCAGTATTTT
TRBV2,NA,TRBJ1-2,NA,CASSAEYGYTF,TGTGCCAGCAGTGCGGAGTATGGCTACACCTTC
TRBV28,NA,TRBJ1-2,NA,CASSLNGGAEMNGYTF,TGTGCCAGCAGTTTAAATGGGGGCGCGGAAATGAATGGCTACACCTTC
TRBV3-1/TRBV3-2,NA,TRBJ1-2,NA,CASRRGSSYGYTF,TGTGCCAGCAGACGGGGATCCTCCTATGGCTACACCTTC
TRBV5-1,TRBD2,TRBJ2-5,NA,CASSPRTSGGWETQYF,TGCGCCAGCAGCCCCCGGACTAGCGGAGGATGGGAGACCCAGTACTTC